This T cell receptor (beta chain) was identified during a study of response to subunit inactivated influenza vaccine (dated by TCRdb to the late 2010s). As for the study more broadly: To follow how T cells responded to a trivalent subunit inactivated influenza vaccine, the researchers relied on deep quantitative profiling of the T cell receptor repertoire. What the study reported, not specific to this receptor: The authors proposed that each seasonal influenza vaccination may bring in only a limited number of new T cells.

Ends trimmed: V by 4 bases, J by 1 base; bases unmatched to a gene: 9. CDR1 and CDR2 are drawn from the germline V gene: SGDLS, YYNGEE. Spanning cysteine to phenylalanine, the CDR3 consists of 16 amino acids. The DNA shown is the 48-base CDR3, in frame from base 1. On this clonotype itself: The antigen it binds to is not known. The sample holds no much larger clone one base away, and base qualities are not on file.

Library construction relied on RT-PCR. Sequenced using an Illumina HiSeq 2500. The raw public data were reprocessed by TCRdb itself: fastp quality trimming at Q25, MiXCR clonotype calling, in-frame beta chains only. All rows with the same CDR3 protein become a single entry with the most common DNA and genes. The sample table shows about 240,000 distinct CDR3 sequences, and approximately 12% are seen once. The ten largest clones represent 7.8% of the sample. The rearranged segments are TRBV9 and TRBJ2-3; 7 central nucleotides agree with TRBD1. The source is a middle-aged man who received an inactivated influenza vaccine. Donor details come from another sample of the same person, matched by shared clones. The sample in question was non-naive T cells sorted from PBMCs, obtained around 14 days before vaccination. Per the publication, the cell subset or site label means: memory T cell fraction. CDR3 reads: CASSLTPGQRTDTQYF. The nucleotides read TGTGCCAGCAGCCTCACTCCGGGACAGCGCACAGATACGCAGTATTTT.